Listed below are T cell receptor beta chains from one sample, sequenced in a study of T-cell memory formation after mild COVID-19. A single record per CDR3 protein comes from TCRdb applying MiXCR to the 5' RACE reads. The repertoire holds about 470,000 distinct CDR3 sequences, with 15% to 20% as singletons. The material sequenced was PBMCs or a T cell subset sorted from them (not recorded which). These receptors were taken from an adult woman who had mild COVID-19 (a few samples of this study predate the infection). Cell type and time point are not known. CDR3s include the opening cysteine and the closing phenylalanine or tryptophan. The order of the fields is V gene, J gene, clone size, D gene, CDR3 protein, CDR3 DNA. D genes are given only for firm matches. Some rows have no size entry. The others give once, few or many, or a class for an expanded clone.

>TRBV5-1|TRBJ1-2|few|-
CASSLDKTYGYTF
TGCGCCAGCAGCTTAGACAAGACCTATGGCTACACCTTC
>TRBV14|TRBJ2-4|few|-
CASSQGVGNIQYF
TGTGCCAGCAGCCAGGGCGTGGGAAACATTCAGTACTTC
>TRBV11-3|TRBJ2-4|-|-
CASSLDSGGVAKNIQYF
TGTGCCAGCAGCTTAGATTCTGGGGGAGTAGCCAAAAACATTCAGTACTTC
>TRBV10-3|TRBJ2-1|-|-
CAISDSGVDEQFF
TGTGCCATCTCTGATTCAGGGGTTGATGAGCAGTTCTTC
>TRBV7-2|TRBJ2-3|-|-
CASSLIIIQTDTQYF
TGTGCCAGCAGCTTAATTATAATCCAGACAGATACGCAGTATTTT
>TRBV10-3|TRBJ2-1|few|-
CAITAGTYNEQFF
TGTGCCATCACGGCGGGTACCTACAATGAGCAGTTCTTC
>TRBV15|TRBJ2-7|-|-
CATSESHYEQYF
TGTGCCACCAGTGAGAGTCACTACGAGCAGTACTTC
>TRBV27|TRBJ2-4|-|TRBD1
CASSPLGQAGIQYF
TGTGCCAGCAGTCCCCTCGGACAGGCCGGGATTCAGTACTTC
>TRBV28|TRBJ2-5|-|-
CASSYGGGRETQYF
TGTGCCAGCAGTTACGGGGGTGGGAGGGAGACCCAGTACTTC
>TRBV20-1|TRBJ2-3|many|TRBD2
CSAEAGGRATDTQYF
TGCAGTGCCGAAGCGGGGGGGCGAGCCACAGATACGCAGTATTTT
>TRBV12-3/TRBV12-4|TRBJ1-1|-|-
CASTPSSPMNTEAFF
TGTGCCAGCACACCTTCCAGCCCGATGAACACTGAAGCTTTCTTT
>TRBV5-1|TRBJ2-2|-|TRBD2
CASSWVAGPANTEELFF
TGCGCCAGCAGCTGGGTAGCGGGCCCCGCGAACACCGAGGAGCTGTTTTTT
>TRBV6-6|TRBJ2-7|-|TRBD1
CASSQGQGVAYEQYF
TGTGCCAGCAGTCAGGGACAGGGGGTGGCCTACGAGCAGTACTTC
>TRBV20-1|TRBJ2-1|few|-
CSARDWENEQFF
TGCAGTGCTAGAGATTGGGAGAATGAGCAGTTCTTC
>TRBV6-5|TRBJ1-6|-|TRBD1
CASSVTGATGDNSPLHF
TGTGCCAGCAGCGTAACAGGGGCGACCGGCGATAATTCACCCCTCCACTTT
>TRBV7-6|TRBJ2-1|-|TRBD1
CASSSIDRGGYNEQFF
TGTGCCAGCAGCTCGATCGACAGGGGAGGCTACAATGAGCAGTTCTTC
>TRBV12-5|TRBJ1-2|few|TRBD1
CASGASDRGTYGYTF
TGTGCTAGTGGTGCCTCGGACAGGGGGACCTATGGCTACACCTTC
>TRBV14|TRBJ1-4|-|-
CASSQGYGGYEKLFF
TGTGCCAGCAGCCAAGGGTACGGCGGTTATGAAAAACTGTTTTTT
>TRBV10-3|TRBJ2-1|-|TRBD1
CAISRDSEFAHEQFF
TGTGCCATCAGTAGGGACAGCGAGTTTGCCCATGAGCAGTTCTTC
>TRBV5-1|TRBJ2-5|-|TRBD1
CASSSGTGAGETQYF
TGCGCCAGCAGCTCTGGGACAGGGGCGGGAGAGACCCAGTACTTC
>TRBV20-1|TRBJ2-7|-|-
CSAIPGSDPTYEQYF
TGCAGTGCTATACCCGGCTCGGACCCAACCTACGAGCAGTACTTC
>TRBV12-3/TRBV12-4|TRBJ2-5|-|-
CASSFTGLQETQYF
TGTGCCAGCAGTTTCACGGGGCTTCAAGAGACCCAGTACTTC
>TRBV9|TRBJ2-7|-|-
CASSRGKSLREQYF
TGTGCCAGCAGCCGGGGAAAAAGTCTCCGGGAGCAGTACTTC
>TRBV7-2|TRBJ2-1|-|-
CASSFLDQYNEQFF
TGTGCCAGCAGCTTCCTAGACCAGTACAATGAGCAGTTCTTC
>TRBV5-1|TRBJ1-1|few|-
CASSLAGGTMNTEAFF
TGCGCCAGCAGCTTGGCCGGGGGGACAATGAACACTGAAGCTTTCTTT
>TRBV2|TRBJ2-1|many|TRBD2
CASTQTSGGAREQFF
TGTGCCAGCACCCAGACTAGCGGGGGGGCACGTGAGCAGTTCTTC
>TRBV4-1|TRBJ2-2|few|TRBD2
CASSQAGGLATGELFF
TGCGCCAGCAGCCAAGCGGGGGGGCTGGCCACCGGGGAGCTGTTTTTT
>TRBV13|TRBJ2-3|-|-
CASSLRQNTDTQYF
TGTGCCAGCAGCTTACGACAGAACACAGATACGCAGTATTTT
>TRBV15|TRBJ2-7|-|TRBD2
CATSQLAGWTEHEQYF
TGTGCCACCAGCCAACTAGCGGGGTGGACTGAGCACGAGCAGTACTTC
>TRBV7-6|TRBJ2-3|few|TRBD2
CASSSLETSALTDTQYF
TGTGCCAGCAGCTCACTGGAGACTAGCGCCCTCACAGATACGCAGTATTTT
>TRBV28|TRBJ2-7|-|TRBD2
CASSSGVAGVAYEQYF
TGTGCCAGCAGTTCCGGAGTAGCGGGAGTCGCCTACGAGCAGTACTTC
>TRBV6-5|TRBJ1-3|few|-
CASRSDSHSGNTIYF
TGTGCCAGCCGCTCGGACAGCCACTCTGGAAACACCATATATTTT
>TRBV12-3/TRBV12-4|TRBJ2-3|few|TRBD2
CASSPGRRGGLVVTDTQYF
TGTGCCAGCAGCCCCGGTCGTCGGGGGGGACTAGTTGTCACAGATACGCAGTATTTT
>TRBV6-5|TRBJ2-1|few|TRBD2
CASSSSGRGNEQFF
TGTGCCAGCAGTTCCAGCGGGAGGGGCAATGAGCAGTTCTTC
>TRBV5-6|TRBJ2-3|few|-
CASSFGGVVTDTQYF
TGTGCCAGCAGCTTTGGGGGAGTGGTCACAGATACGCAGTATTTT
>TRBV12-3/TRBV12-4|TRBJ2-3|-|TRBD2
CASSLDFLAGSDTQYF
TGTGCCAGCAGTTTGGATTTCCTAGCGGGGTCGGATACGCAGTATTTT
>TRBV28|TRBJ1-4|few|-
CASSSGGANEKLFF
TGTGCCAGCAGCAGCGGCGGGGCTAATGAAAAACTGTTTTTT
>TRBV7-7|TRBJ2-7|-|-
CASSSKGVPTTSSTYEQYF
TGTGCTAGCAGCTCTAAGGGTGTTCCTACGACTAGTTCGACCTACGAGCAGTACTTC
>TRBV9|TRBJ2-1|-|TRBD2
CASSVTGLAGVGARYNEQFF
TGTGCCAGCAGCGTAACGGGGCTAGCGGGAGTCGGAGCCAGGTACAATGAGCAGTTCTTC
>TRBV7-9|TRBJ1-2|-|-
CASSFGDTNYGYTF
TGTGCCAGCAGCTTCGGCGACACAAACTATGGCTACACCTTC
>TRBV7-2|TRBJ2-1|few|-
CASSLSKSTEQFF
TGTGCCAGCAGCTTATCCAAGTCCACTGAGCAGTTCTTC
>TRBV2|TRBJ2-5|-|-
CASVVVAQETQYF
TGTGCCAGCGTGGTGGTCGCACAAGAGACCCAGTACTTC
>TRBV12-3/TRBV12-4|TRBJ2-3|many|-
CASSFYRGYTDTQYF
TGTGCCAGCAGTTTTTACCGGGGCTACACAGATACGCAGTATTTT
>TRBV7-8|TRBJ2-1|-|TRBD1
CASSSDRGLYNEQFF
TGTGCCAGCAGCTCGGACAGGGGGCTTTACAATGAGCAGTTCTTC
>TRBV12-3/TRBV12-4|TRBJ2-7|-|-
CASSRIGGNNEQYF
TGTGCCAGCAGCCGAATCGGGGGTAATAACGAGCAGTACTTC
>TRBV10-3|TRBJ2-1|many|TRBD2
CATKRLAEYNEQFF
TGTGCCACCAAACGACTAGCGGAATACAATGAGCAGTTCTTC
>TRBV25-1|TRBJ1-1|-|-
CASRDLGWRAFF
TGTGCCAGCAGGGACCTTGGGTGGCGAGCTTTCTTT
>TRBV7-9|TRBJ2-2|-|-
CASSLAGLHRETGELFF
TGTGCCAGCAGCTTAGCCGGACTCCACCGAGAAACCGGGGAGCTGTTTTTT
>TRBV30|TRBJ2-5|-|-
CAWNLGRGQETQYF
TGTGCCTGGAATCTCGGCAGGGGCCAAGAGACCCAGTACTTC
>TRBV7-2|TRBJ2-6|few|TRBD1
CASRAQGLNSGANVLTF
TGTGCCAGCAGAGCACAGGGGCTAAACTCTGGGGCCAACGTCCTGACTTTC
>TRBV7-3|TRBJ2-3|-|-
CASSIRGGDPADTQYF
TGTGCCAGCAGCATAAGGGGCGGGGACCCGGCAGATACGCAGTATTTT
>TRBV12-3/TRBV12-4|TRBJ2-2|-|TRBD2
CASSWEGIGELFF
TGTGCCAGCAGTTGGGAGGGTATCGGGGAGCTGTTTTTT
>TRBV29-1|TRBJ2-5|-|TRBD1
CSARQGKGETQYF
TGCAGCGCCCGACAGGGGAAGGGAGAGACCCAGTACTTC
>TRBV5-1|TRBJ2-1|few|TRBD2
CASSLDGTSSYNEQFF
TGCGCCAGCAGCTTGGATGGGACTAGCAGTTACAATGAGCAGTTCTTC
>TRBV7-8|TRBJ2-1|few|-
CASSLGGWDEQFF
TGTGCCAGCAGCTTAGGGGGCTGGGATGAGCAGTTCTTC
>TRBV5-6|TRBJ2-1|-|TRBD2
CASTYERGSYNEQFF
TGTGCCAGCACCTACGAGCGGGGTTCCTACAATGAGCAGTTCTTC
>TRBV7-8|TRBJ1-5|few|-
CASSTSRGPQHF
TGTGCCAGCAGCACCTCACGGGGGCCCCAGCATTTT